Below are 21 T cell receptor beta chains sequenced from a single sample in a study of PD-L1 blockade in urothelial cancer. Profiled with immunoSEQ multiplex PCR; TCRdb holds only in-frame clones, not every one. Of about 50,000 clones listed, roughly four fifths are singletons. This sample's time point: pretreatment peripheral blood. The source was PBMCs, collected around atezolizumab (anti-PD-L1) treatment. Source of these receptors: a man between 70 and 80 years old with urothelial cancer.

This chain joins TRBV7-2 and TRBJ2-7, with 7 positions matching TRBD1. With 5 bases clipped from V and 3 bases from J, the junction kept 1 base outside the gene matches. The germline CDR1 and CDR2 sequences are SGHTA and FQGNSA. This CDR3 has 12 residues. The CDR3 coding sequence is TGTGCCAGCAGCCGACAGGGCTACGAGCAGTACTTC. Protein sequence: CASSRQGYEQYF.

This clone was seen only once. The V gene is TRBV2, the J gene TRBJ1-2, with 9 nucleotides matching TRBD1. V was pared by 1 base and J by 8 bases, with 11 bases of the junction left unmatched. The germline V gene encodes CDR1 SNHLY and CDR2 FYNNEI. There are 16 residues in the CDR3. CDR3 amino acids: CASSEVGQGLSLGYTF. The CDR3 DNA is TGTGCCAGCAGTGAAGTGGGACAGGGTTTATCGCTGGGCTACACCTTC.

This clone was recorded once. The chain is built from TRBV6-5 and TRBJ1-3; D remains unclear. In germline, CDR1 is MNHEY, CDR2 SVGAGI. V dropped 4 bases and J dropped 5 bases, with 15 bases sitting between them. This CDR3 comprises 15 residues. This CDR3 is CASSSEPGRRNTIYF. The CDR3 DNA is TGTGCCAGCAGTTCCGAACCGGGGAGAAGAAACACCATATATTTT.

The chain combines TRBV9 with TRBJ2-3, with 10 nucleotides matching TRBD2. The trim removed 3 bases at V and 2 bases at J, leaving 3 bases unmatched. Germline CDR1 reads SGDLS; CDR2 reads YYNGEE. The CDR3 is 15 amino acids. The CDR3 DNA is TGTGCCAGCAGCGGGACTAGCGGAAACACAGATACGCAGTATTTT. Protein product: CASSGTSGNTDTQYF.

V and J are TRBV30 and TRBJ2-1; D perhaps matches TRBD2 (6 bases). The CDR3 is made up of 13 amino acids. Per germline, CDR1 GTSNPN and CDR2 SVGIG (reference sequence). V dropped 4 bases and J dropped 6 bases, with 13 bases sitting between them. Here the CDR3 DNA reads TGTGCCTGGATTGCGGGAAGGAGCAATGAGCAGTTCTTC. Translating it yields CAWIAGRSNEQFF.

This chain joins TRBV5-6 and TRBJ1-2; no firm D call. Germline V gene sequence: CDR1 SGHDT, CDR2 YYEEEE. Trimming shortened V by 0 bases and J by 8 bases, and 5 bases separated the two germline ends. The CDR3 is made up of 11 amino acids. In nucleotides, the CDR3 is TGTGCCAGCAGCTTGGCGGGGGGCTACACCTTC. This sequence encodes CASSLAGGYTF.

The chain uses TRBV6-6 and TRBJ2-5; TRBD1 matches 8 bases. This CDR3 has 14 residues. The V segment lost 6 bases and the J segment 3 bases; nucleotides outside the gene matches: 6. CDR1 is MNHNY and CDR2 is SVGAGI in the germline V gene (reference sequence). CDR3 protein: CASRPGGAKETQYF. In DNA form, the CDR3 reads TGTGCCAGCAGACCAGGGGGCGCGAAAGAGACCCAGTACTTC.

This rearrangement joins TRBV30 to TRBJ2-2; TRBD1 aligns across 11 bases. The CDR3 has 16 residues. V shed 3 bases, J shed 5 bases, and the junction held 8 bases outside the gene matches. CDR1 is GTSNPN, CDR2 SVGIG, per germline (reference sequence). CDR3 protein: CAWRFGDRGKTGELFF. CDR3 sequence (DNA): TGTGCCTGGAGGTTTGGGGACAGGGGGAAAACCGGGGAGCTGTTTTTT.

This chain connects TRBV5-4 to TRBJ2-1; a weak D match, TRBD2 (6 bases). The V and J ends lost 4 bases and 2 bases respectively, with 13 bases between them. Germline loops: CDR1 SGHNT, CDR2 YYREEE (reference sequence). CDR3 length: 15 residues. The CDR3, as DNA: TGTGCCAGCAGCCCCGCGGGACTCACCTACAATGAGCAGTTCTTC. Translation gives CASSPAGLTYNEQFF. The whole variable domain, remainder taken from reference TRBV5-4 and TRBJ2-1, is ETGVTQSPTHLIKTRGQQVTLRCSSQSGHNTVSWYQQALGQGPQFIFQYYREEENGRGNFPPRFSGLQFPNYSSELNVNALELDDSALYLCASSPAGLTYNEQFFGPGTRLTVL.

This clone occurred once. The chain carries TRBV5-6 and TRBJ1-1, with a possible D match to TRBD1 (5 bases). The germline V gene encodes CDR1 SGHDT and CDR2 YYEEEE. CDR3 size: 16 residues. The ends were cut back, 2 bases at V and 7 bases at J, with 21 bases in the middle. The CDR3 reads CASSFLGGREGGEAFF. The CDR3 bases are TGTGCCAGCAGCTTCCTCGGGGGAAGGGAGGGAGGTGAAGCTTTCTTT.

The chain links TRBV5-1 to TRBJ2-7; 12 bases match TRBD2. This CDR3 is 15 amino acids long. V lost 0 bases and J lost 2; bases outside the gene matches: 0. Looked up from germline, CDR1 is SGHRS and CDR2 is YFSETQ. The CDR3 region has the DNA TGCGCCAGCAGCTTGGGGACTAGCGGGACCTACGAGCAGTACTTC. This gives the protein CASSLGTSGTYEQYF.

This chain uses TRBV7-3 with TRBJ2-1, with D tentatively TRBD1 (5 bases). V shed 5 bases and J shed 8 bases, with 16 bases lying between them. This CDR3 is 14 amino acids long. Germline loops: CDR1 SGHTA, CDR2 FQGTGA. CDR3 DNA sequence: TGTGCCAGCAGCCGCGGACATCCTGGGGATGAGCAGTTCTTC. Encoded protein: CASSRGHPGDEQFF. The complete variable domain, with remaining parts taken from reference TRBV7-3 and TRBJ2-1, reads GAGVSQTPSNKVTEKGKYVELRCDPISGHTALYWYRQSLGQGPEFLIYFQGTGAADDSGLPNDRFFAVRPEGSVSTLKIQRTERGDSAVYLCASSRGHPGDEQFFGPGTRLTVL.

The chain carries TRBV28 and TRBJ1-5, with D possibly being TRBD1 (6 bases). V gave up 3 bases and J gave up 6 bases, with 12 bases separating them. Germline V gene data show CDR1 as MDHEN and CDR2 as SYDVKM. The CDR3 has 14 residues. CDR3 nucleotides: TGTGCCAGCAGTTTCCCCACAGGGCCTCAGCCCCAGCATTTT. Translated: CASSFPTGPQPQHF.

The chain combines TRBV5-1 with TRBJ2-5, with a possible D match to TRBD2 (5 bases). The CDR3 is 13 residues long. Germline loops: CDR1 SGHRS, CDR2 YFSETQ. V shed 4 bases and J shed 2 bases, with 9 bases lying between them. The CDR3 bases are TGCGCCAGCAGCACCCCGGGGCAAGAGACCCAGTACTTC. Its protein product is CASSTPGQETQYF.

V is TRBV6-4 and J is TRBJ2-5; TRBD1 might be the D (6 bases). The V end was cut by 1 base, the J end by 3 bases, with 15 bases between. The CDR3 consists of 16 residues. Germline V CDR1 and CDR2: MRHNA, SNTAGT. The CDR3 sequence is CASSDWDTPLKETQYF. The CDR3 DNA is TGTGCCAGCAGTGACTGGGACACCCCGCTGAAAGAGACCCAGTACTTC.

The J gene is TRBJ2-2, the V gene TRBV19; D is perhaps TRBD1 (5 bases). CDR3 length: 14 residues. CDR1 LNHDA and CDR2 SQIVND come from the germline V gene (reference sequence). V lost 5 bases and J 4 bases, leaving 11 bases between the germline ends. The CDR3 sequence is CASSPQGTTGELFF. The CDR3 DNA follows: TGTGCCAGTAGTCCGCAGGGTACCACCGGGGAGCTGTTTTTT. The complete variable domain, with remaining parts taken from reference TRBV19 and TRBJ2-2, reads DGGITQSPKYLFRKEGQNVTLSCEQNLNHDAMYWYRQDPGQGLRLIYYSQIVNDFQKGDIAEGYSVSREKKESFPLTVTSAQKNPTAFYLCASSPQGTTGELFFGEGSRLTVL.

The J gene is TRBJ2-3, the V gene TRBV13; tentatively, D is TRBD2 (6 bases). Germline lookup yields CDR1 PRHDT and CDR2 FYEKMQ (reference sequence). Trimming cost V 5 bases and J 6 bases, with 18 bases left between them. CDR3 length equals 15 residues. The CDR3 DNA follows: TGTGCCAGCAGCGTCTGGAGAGGACGGGGGGATACGCAGTATTTT. Translated: CASSVWRGRGDTQYF.

The V gene is TRBV5-8, the J gene TRBJ1-2, with TRBD1 matching 7 bases. The V gene end was trimmed by 0 bases and the J gene end by 0 bases; junction bases not matched to a gene: 5. The CDR3 length is 16 residues. The germline V gene has CDR1 SGHTS and CDR2 YDEGEE. CDR3 sequence (DNA): TGTGCCAGCAGCTTGGGGCGGGACAGACCTAACTATGGCTACACCTTC. This translates into CASSLGRDRPNYGYTF.

The chain combines TRBV28 with TRBJ1-2, with D perhaps TRBD1 (6 bases). CDR3 length: 13 residues. V was clipped by 2 bases and J by 8 bases, with 12 bases between them. The germline V gene has CDR1 MDHEN and CDR2 SYDVKM. CDR3: CASSLGQGIGYTF. In nucleotides, the CDR3 is TGTGCCAGCAGTTTAGGGCAGGGGATCGGCTACACCTTC.

The V and J genes are TRBV6-6 and TRBJ2-1; 7 bases agree with TRBD1. Trimming at V came to 2 bases and at J to 9 bases, leaving 4 bases not matched to a gene. Germline V gene lookup returns CDR1 MNHNY and CDR2 SVGAGI (reference sequence). The CDR3 is 13 residues long. The CDR3 DNA follows: TGTGCCAGCAGTTACGGACAGGTGGGTGAGCAGTTCTTC. Its protein is CASSYGQVGEQFF.

This clone turned up a few times. The chain carries TRBV5-1 and TRBJ2-7; 8 bases are shared with TRBD1. The CDR3 is 17 residues long. In germline, CDR1 is SGHRS, CDR2 YFSETQ. The V and J ends lost 5 bases and 0 bases, in that order; junction bases with no gene match: 13. CDR3 protein: CASSSGTGRLSSYEQYF. Here the CDR3 DNA reads TGCGCCAGCAGTTCCGGGACAGGCCGACTTAGCTCCTACGAGCAGTACTTC.